Shown below are 2 T cell receptor beta chains from a single sample sequenced in a study of blood T cells in healthy people across ages. The second PCR ran roughly 6 to 11 cycles with a sample-barcoded 5' primer and J-beta primers. Via MiXCR, TCRdb re-called the 5' RACE reads, giving one row per CDR3 protein. The sample includes about 930,000 distinct CDR3 sequences, 25% to 35% seen only once; the top ten take 10%. These same data were also listed under a study on T cells of mothers and their children.

Sequenced input: blood. These TCRs come from a woman between 40 and 55 years old in good health.

This clonotype was counted at least ten times. This chain connects TRBV4-3 to TRBJ2-4; maybe TRBD1 (6 bases). Trimming removed 0 bases from V and 7 bases from J, with 16 bases in between. There are 16 residues in the CDR3. Germline assignment: CDR1 LGHNA and CDR2 YSLEER. Written as DNA, the CDR3 is TGCGCCAGCAGCCAAGATCCGGGCAGGGGATTGAACATTCAGTACTTC. It is translated as CASSQDPGRGLNIQYF.

On this clonotype itself: One base away lies a much larger clone, so this may be a sequencing read error. Here the CDR3 DNA reads TGTGCCGGCAGCCCAGGGACAGGTAATTACAATGAGCAGTTCTTC. Its translation is CAGSPGTGNYNEQFF. This chain connects TRBV12-3 or TRBV12-4 to TRBJ2-1, with 8 bases that match TRBD1. The CDR3 contains 15 residues.